This T cell receptor (beta chain) emerged from a study of control samples from healthy donors and cancer patients. This clone has a single count. Germline V gene sequence: CDR1 SEHNR, CDR2 FQNEAQ (reference sequence). The CDR3 totals 18 residues. Trimming took 2 bases from V and 9 from J; bases not matched to a gene: 18. Method: immunoSEQ multiplex PCR; TCRdb's copy keeps in-frame clones and lacks some. The table lists approximately 100,000 clones, more than 75% of them singletons. The specimen sequenced was blood. This TCR was recovered from a man in his 60s in good health. The genes are TRBV7-9 and TRBJ1-4; 7 bases are shared with TRBD1. The CDR3 here is CASSLSVGGAGGMKKLFF. The CDR3 bases are TGTGCCAGCAGCTTATCGGTTGGGGGCGCAGGGGGAATGAAAAAACTGTTTTTT.